This TCR beta chain derives from a study of T cells in Graves' hyperthyroidism and ophthalmopathy. Calling Graves' hyperthyroidism stable meant ophthalmopathy did not progress within 18 months. TCR beta CDR3 region amplification was performed from RNA transcripts. Researchers ran a first-round RT-PCR on the TCR CDR3 using the HTBI primer set. TCRdb reprocessed the multiplex PCR reads via MiXCR and lists one record per CDR3 protein. The table records roughly 380,000 distinct CDR3 sequences, approximately 15% of them present only once. Worth noting for this clonotype: It is likely a read error, because the conserved phenylalanine at the end of the CDR3 is missing.

V shed 3 bases and J shed 8 bases, with 8 bases lying between them. The CDR3 has 11 amino acids. Germline V gives CDR1 SGHRS, CDR2 YFSETQ. The J gene is TRBJ1-1, the V gene TRBV5-1; D is perhaps TRBD1 (5 bases). The TCR sequence derives from a woman aged 60-75 years with Graves' hyperthyroidism. Sequencing was carried out using blood. This CDR3 is CASSSHREAFL. CDR3 nucleotide sequence: TGCGCCAGCAGCTCGCACAGGGAAGCTTTCCTT.